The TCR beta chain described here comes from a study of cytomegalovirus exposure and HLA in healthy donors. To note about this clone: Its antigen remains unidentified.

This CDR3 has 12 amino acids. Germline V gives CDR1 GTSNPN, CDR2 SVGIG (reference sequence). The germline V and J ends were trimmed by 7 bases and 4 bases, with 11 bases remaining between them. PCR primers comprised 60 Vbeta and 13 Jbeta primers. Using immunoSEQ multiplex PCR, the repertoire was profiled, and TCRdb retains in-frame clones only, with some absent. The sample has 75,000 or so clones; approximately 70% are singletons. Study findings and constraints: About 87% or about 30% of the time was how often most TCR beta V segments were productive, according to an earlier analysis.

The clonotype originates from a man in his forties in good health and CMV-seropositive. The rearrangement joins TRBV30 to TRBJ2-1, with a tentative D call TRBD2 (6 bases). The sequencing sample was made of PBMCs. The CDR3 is CALGRGYNEQFF. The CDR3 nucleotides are TGTGCCTTGGGCCGGGGGTACAATGAGCAGTTCTTC.